The text below deals with one T cell receptor beta chain. Its antigen has not been determined. Base qualities are not provided; no much larger clone lies one nucleotide away. The sample's time point label, decoded: pre-sensitization, week 0. What this sample's treatment or condition label stands for: therapeutic diphenylcyclopropenone sensitization with weekly scalp DPC. Blood at each patch-test visit was drawn before the patch test was applied. To be eligible, patients had to be aged 18 to 70, diagnosed with alopecia and judged suitable for DPC therapy, while pregnant patients were excluded. Unfractionated whole blood was collected in Tempus Blood RNA tubes, and total RNA was extracted from that blood. Libraries were prepared through RACE. The sequencer listed for this sample is NextSeq 500. Library preparation attached unique molecular identifiers to individual cDNA molecules for quantitative, reproducible TCR counting. For every blood RNA sample, sequencing covered both the TCR alpha and TCR beta chains. On the authors' methods: The median number of TCRs per sample was over 85,000, ranging from roughly 20,000 to 690,600. V, J and CDR3 annotation of the TCR reads was carried out using the Decombinator software suite. For the PS versus PT1 abundance plots, all samples were subsampled to the same number of TCRs (28,000). Expanded TCRs were defined as absent before sensitization and observed at least eight times at the 2-week time point. Using fastp trimming at Q25 and MiXCR clonotype assembly, TCRdb reanalyzed the public sequencing data and kept in-frame beta chains. One record per CDR3 amino acid sequence lists the most common genes and DNA. The V and J calls, along with clone size, are taken from TCRdb and not from the paper's own processing. The sample table holds around 250,000 distinct CDR3 sequences, of which 7.5% to 9% were seen once. Clones ranked in the top ten supply roughly 2.5% of the sample.

V is shortened by 7 bases, J by 1 base, and the region joining them spans 16 bases. From a lookup of the germline V gene, CDR1 and CDR2 are MNHNS and SASEGT. The CDR3 has 15 amino acids, counting the end cysteine and phenylalanine. The DNA shown is the 45-base CDR3, in frame from base 1. This sample is drawn from a study of human T cells and chemical hapten exposure (dated by TCRdb to about 2021). Looking at the study overall: For sensitization, 2% DPC in acetone was applied to a roughly 2 cm by roughly 2 cm area of upper inner arm skin. Throughout the roughly 25-week study period, patients were also given weekly therapeutic DPC doses on the scalp. Patch testing on the upper back used Finn chambers containing 0.01% DPC, with scoring done after 6 days according to International Contact Dermatitis Research Group standards. The patient cohort, mostly female, included alopecia areata with under or over 50% scalp involvement, alopecia totalis and alopecia universalis. Libraries were pooled for sequencing, and per-sample TCR yields varied mainly because of small differences in library volumes within the pool. Peripheral blood TCR repertoire changes were tracked in vivo in alopecia patients during primary and secondary sensitization to the hapten diphenylcyclopropenone (DPC). Blood samples were taken from patients before sensitization (week 0) and then at 2, 6 and about 24 weeks after DPC sensitization. For TCR sequencing, blood came from 25 to 35 alopecia patients at anywhere from one to four time points (pre-sensitization, 2, 6 and 24 weeks).

The full study reports these points: A positive correlation was found between the number of PT1 expanded TCRs and patch test score, with significance reached at thresholds 8, 16 and 32 but not 4. DPC sensitization did not change the number of TCRs with a frequency above 1 in 1000, and there was no evidence of changes in global repertoire structure. Expanded TCRs formed significantly more large CDR3 similarity clusters than pre-sensitization or healthy control sets, consistent with antigen-driven responses. Alopecia, a presumed autoimmune disease, was present in all patients, so the immune response of the patients might differ from that of healthy individuals. After repeated subsampling, changes were observed in the strength of the expansion versus patch-test correlation and in the threshold at which the correlation became significant.

The chain uses TRBV6-1 and TRBJ1-1; no confident D gene assignment can be made. Here the sequenced sample was whole blood, taken in connection with sensitization to the hapten diphenylcyclopropenone (DPC). This clonotype was obtained from a woman between 40 and 55 years old with alopecia areata. Some clones in this sample may be carry-over from other donors' samples. The DNA is as follows: TGTGCCAGCACCGGAATGGGAATCAAGAACACTGAAGCTTTCTTT. Translation gives CASTGMGIKNTEAFF.